This T cell receptor (beta chain) was identified during a study of OX40 agonist ivuxolimab in advanced cancers. Overall study context: The drug used for patients, ivuxolimab, was an agonistic anti-OX40 (CD134) antibody. Notes on the study in general: On average, a greater number of expanded clones characterised CD8+ T cells relative to CD4+. At doses 0.1 to 3.0 mg/kg, CD4+ and CD8+ clones expanded.

The protocol was immunoSEQ multiplex PCR, while the TCRdb copy is restricted to in-frame clones and leaves out a portion. The data hold tens of thousands of clones, with about 85% observed a single time. Systemic immunosuppression or autoimmune disease history was grounds to exclude patients. CDR1 and CDR2 from the germline V gene are LGHNA and YNFKEQ. The CDR3 sequence is 16 residues long. Of note for this clone: The antigen is undetermined. The junction departs from the called germline gene at one end, perhaps through a read error.

The chain combines TRBV4-2 with TRBJ2-3, with D tentatively TRBD2 (5 bases). The TCR was taken from an adult with an advanced solid tumor such as melanoma, head and neck, liver or kidney cancer. The input for sequencing was CD4+ or CD8+ T cells sorted from blood, taken in a trial of the OX40 agonist ivuxolimab. CDR3 in amino acids: CASSQELVLATDTRYF. DNA of the CDR3: TGTGCCAGCAGCCAGGAACTAGTATTAGCCACAGATACGCGGTATTTT.